This TCR beta chain emerged from a study of brain T cells in children with intractable seizures. Only in-frame clones appear in the TCRdb table, and some are missing; sequencing was by immunoSEQ multiplex PCR. The table has about 340,000 clones, about 93% seen once. V shed 4 bases and J shed 4 bases, with 16 bases lying between them. Per the germline V gene, CDR1 is LGHDT and CDR2 is YNNKEL (reference sequence). The CDR3 runs to 15 residues. The sample holds a few counts of this clone. Time point described: blood from clinic visit 5 months post-surgery; TSC patient then seizure free. Surgery cases with the highest brain T cell transcript signatures were chosen for sequencing.

The sequencing used peripheral blood, collected more than 4 months after surgery. This chain joins TRBV3-1 (or the pseudogene TRBV3-2) and TRBJ1-1; D may be TRBD1 (5 bases). The TCR sequence derives from a boy in the first two years of life with tuberous sclerosis and intractable seizures. Here the CDR3 DNA reads TGTGCCAGCAGCCTTCGATTTAGGGGAGGCACTGAAGCTTTCTTT. As protein: CASSLRFRGGTEAFF.